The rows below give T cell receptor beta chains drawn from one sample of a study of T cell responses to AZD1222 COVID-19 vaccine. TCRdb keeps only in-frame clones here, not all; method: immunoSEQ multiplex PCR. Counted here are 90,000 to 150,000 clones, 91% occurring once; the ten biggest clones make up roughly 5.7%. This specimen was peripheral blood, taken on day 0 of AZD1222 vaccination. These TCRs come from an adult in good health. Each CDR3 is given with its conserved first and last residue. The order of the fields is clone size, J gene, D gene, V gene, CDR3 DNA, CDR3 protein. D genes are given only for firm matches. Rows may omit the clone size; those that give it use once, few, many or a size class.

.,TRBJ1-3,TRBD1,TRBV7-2,TGTGCCAGCAGCCCCACAGGACAGGGATCTTTTAGAAACACCATATATTTT,CASSPTGQGSFRNTIYF
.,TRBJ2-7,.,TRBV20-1,TGCAGTGCTAGTGGCCAGGGAAATTACGAGCAGTACTTC,CSASGQGNYEQYF
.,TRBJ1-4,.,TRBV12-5,TGTGCTAGTGGTTTGCCGGGTGGAGAACTGTTTTTT,CASGLPGGELFF
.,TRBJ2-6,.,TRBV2,TGTGCCAGCAGTGGGGTTTGGTCTGGGGCCAACGTCCTGACTTTC,CASSGVWSGANVLTF
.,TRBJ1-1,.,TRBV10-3,TGTGCCATCAGTCCCCTCTCGCTGTTTATGAACACTGAAGCTTTCTTT,CAISPLSLFMNTEAFF
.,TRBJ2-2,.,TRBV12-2,TGTGCAAGTCGCCCGAGACAGGGGGTCACCGGGGAGCTGTTTTTT,CASRPRQGVTGELFF
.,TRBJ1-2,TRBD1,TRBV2,TGTGCCGGAGGGACGGGACAGGGTCGAATCTCGGGGGGTGACACCTTC,CAGGTGQGRISGGDTF
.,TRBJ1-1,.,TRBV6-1,TGTGCCAGCAGTGATATGGGGCTCGGGACACCGAACACTGAAGCTTTCTTT,CASSDMGLGTPNTEAFF
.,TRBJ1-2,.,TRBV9,TGTGCCAGCAGCATCCGAGGCAGGGGCTACACCTTC,CASSIRGRGYTF
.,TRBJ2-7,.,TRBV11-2,TGTGCCAGCAGCTTAGAACCCGGGGACCCCTACGAGCAGTACTTC,CASSLEPGDPYEQYF
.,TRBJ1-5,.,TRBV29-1,TGCAGCACAATGACAGACAGCGGGCAGCCCCAGCATTTT,CSTMTDSGQPQHF
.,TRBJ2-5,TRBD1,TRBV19,TGTGCCAGTAGTAACCGGGACAGGGGCCTGGAGACCCAGTACTTC,CASSNRDRGLETQYF
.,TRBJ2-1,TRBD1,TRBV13,TGTGCCAGCAGCGGTAAGACAGGGACCTACAATGAGCAGTTCTTC,CASSGKTGTYNEQFF
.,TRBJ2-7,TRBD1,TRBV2,TGTGCCAGCAGTGGACAGGGGTTCGAGCAGTACTTC,CASSGQGFEQYF
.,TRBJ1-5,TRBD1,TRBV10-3,TGTGCCATCAGTGAGGGGACAGGGAAAAGTCAGCCCCAGCATTTT,CAISEGTGKSQPQHF
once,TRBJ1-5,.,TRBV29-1,TGCAGCGTGACCGTCAGAGAAAATCAGCCCCAGCATTTT,CSVTVRENQPQHF
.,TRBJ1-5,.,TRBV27,TGTGCCAGCAGTCCATTCAGGAGCAATCAGCCCCAGCATTTT,CASSPFRSNQPQHF
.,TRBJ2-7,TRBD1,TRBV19,TGTGCCAGTAGTATAGAACAGGGGGCGTCCTACGAGCAGTACTTC,CASSIEQGASYEQYF
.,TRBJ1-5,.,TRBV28,TGTGCCAGCAGTTTAACCCCTTTCAATCAGCCCCAGCATTTT,CASSLTPFNQPQHF
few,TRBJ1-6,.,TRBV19,TGTGCCAGTAGTTCCTCGAGGGGATTGACACCCCTCCACTTT,CASSSSRGLTPLHF